This T cell receptor (beta chain) was identified in a study of CD8 T cells in ankylosing spondylitis. Regarding this clonotype: Its antigen is undetermined.

Deletions cut 3 bases from V and 0 bases from J, with 15 bases between. CDR1 is MDHEN and CDR2 is SYDVKM in the germline V gene. The CDR3 totals 16 residues. The study's findings and limits: There was a TCR beta motif, made of several highly homologous variants, that appeared characteristic of ankylosing spondylitis blood. Relatively scarce in peripheral blood, disease-linked clones were CD8+.

By quantitative 5'-RACE with molecular barcodes, the TCR beta libraries were made. TCRdb passed the 5' RACE reads through MiXCR, listing each CDR3 protein once. The sample has around 390,000 distinct CDR3 sequences; 20% to 25% are singletons. Sequences were obtained from blood, either unsorted or a sorted T cell fraction (not recorded which). The rearrangement uses TRBV28 and TRBJ2-7; tentatively, D is TRBD2 (7 bases). The TCR comes from a male donor with ankylosing spondylitis. CDR3 coding DNA: TGTGCCAGCAGTTTGGGGGGGGACACGACCTCCTACGAGCAGTACTTC. This codes for CASSLGGDTTSYEQYF.